This T cell receptor beta chain derives from a study of shared clonotypes between healthy human individuals. Looked up from germline, CDR1 is SGDLS and CDR2 is YYNGEE. Trimming took off 3 bases at V and 9 bases at J, with 10 bases between the two ends. The CDR3 consists of 12 residues. Naive CD8 cells were CD45RO-negative, positively selected for CCR7, excluding terminally differentiated effector memory CD45RA+ cells. Some clones are missing from TCRdb's copy, which holds only in-frame ones; the method was immunoSEQ multiplex PCR. The sample gives about 2,100,000 clones, approximately 94% of which show up once; more than 1.5% is in the top ten.

The gene calls are TRBV9 and TRBJ2-1, with D unclear. The sequence was obtained from a man aged 18 to 30 in good health. Some clones in this sample may be carry-over from other donors' samples. The specimen sequenced was naive CD8+ T cells from PBMCs. In DNA, the CDR3 is TGTGCCAGCAGCGCGAATAGTCTTGAGCAGTTCTTC. As protein: CASSANSLEQFF.